A selection of T cell receptor beta chains follows, all from one sample in a study of T cell repertoires in cytomegalovirus infection. Their antigens remain unidentified. TCRdb re-called the reads with MiXCR, one entry per CDR3 protein. The table lists hundreds of thousands of distinct CDR3 sequences, 33% of them singletons. Sequencing used cultured PBMCs, obtained from culture after CMV antigen stimulation. These receptors all come from a human donor in good health (CMV status not recorded). Some clones in this sample may be carry-over from other donors' samples. The CDR3 runs from the conserved cysteine through the conserved F or W. D genes are given only for firm matches. Expanded clones get a size class; other rows say once, few or many, or leave the size out.

CDR3nt: TGTGCCAGCAGCCCATGGGGGGCGCGGGTAGATACGCAGTATTTT
CDR3aa: CASSPWGARVDTQYF
d_gene: .
j_gene: TRBJ2-3
abundance: few
v_gene: TRBV7-2

CDR3nt: TGTGCCAGCAGTTACGCCAGAAACTATGGCTACACCTTC
CDR3aa: CASSYARNYGYTF
d_gene: .
j_gene: TRBJ1-2
abundance: .
v_gene: TRBV27

CDR3nt: TGCGCCAGCAGCTTGGAGGGAAGCACAGATACGCAGTATTTT
CDR3aa: CASSLEGSTDTQYF
d_gene: .
j_gene: TRBJ2-3
abundance: many
v_gene: TRBV5-1

CDR3nt: TGTGCCAGCAGCCTGTGGGGGGGTATGGCAGATACGCAGTATTTT
CDR3aa: CASSLWGGMADTQYF
d_gene: TRBD2
j_gene: TRBJ2-3
abundance: many
v_gene: TRBV7-2

CDR3nt: TGTGCCAGCAGCTCGGCCGGGACTACGCAGTATTTT
CDR3aa: CASSSAGTTQYF
d_gene: .
j_gene: TRBJ2-3
abundance: .
v_gene: TRBV7-9

CDR3nt: TGTGCCAGCAGCCAAGATCCGACGAACACTGAAGCTTTCTTT
CDR3aa: CASSQDPTNTEAFF
d_gene: .
j_gene: TRBJ1-1
abundance: .
v_gene: TRBV4-2

CDR3nt: TGTGCCAGCAGTGTCGAGGGGCCCAATCAGCCCCAGCATTTT
CDR3aa: CASSVEGPNQPQHF
d_gene: .
j_gene: TRBJ1-5
abundance: .
v_gene: TRBV2

CDR3nt: TGTGCCATCAGCTCTACGGGGGGGCCTGGAGAGACCCAGTACTTC
CDR3aa: CAISSTGGPGETQYF
d_gene: TRBD2
j_gene: TRBJ2-5
abundance: .
v_gene: TRBV10-3

CDR3nt: TGTGCCAGCAGCTTTGGGGGACAGACCTACAATGAGCAGTTCTTC
CDR3aa: CASSFGGQTYNEQFF
d_gene: TRBD1
j_gene: TRBJ2-1
abundance: .
v_gene: TRBV5-8

CDR3nt: TGTGCCAGCAGTGAAGACAGGGCGTCGGCTGAAGCTTTCTTT
CDR3aa: CASSEDRASAEAFF
d_gene: .
j_gene: TRBJ1-1
abundance: .
v_gene: TRBV2

CDR3nt: TGTGCCAGCAGCCCGCGGGGTGAAGGGACCCAGTACTTC
CDR3aa: CASSPRGEGTQYF
d_gene: .
j_gene: TRBJ2-5
abundance: .
v_gene: TRBV7-2

CDR3nt: TGTGCCAGCAGGTTAGGGACTAGCGGTTACAATGAGCAGTTCTTC
CDR3aa: CASRLGTSGYNEQFF
d_gene: TRBD2
j_gene: TRBJ2-1
abundance: .
v_gene: TRBV27

CDR3nt: TGTGCCAGCAGGGACAACTCCGGGGCAGATACGCAGTATTTT
CDR3aa: CASRDNSGADTQYF
d_gene: .
j_gene: TRBJ2-3
abundance: few
v_gene: TRBV7-2

CDR3nt: TGCAGTGCTAGATCTGGGGGTTGGGATTCACCCCTCCACTTT
CDR3aa: CSARSGGWDSPLHF
d_gene: .
j_gene: TRBJ1-6
abundance: once
v_gene: TRBV20-1

CDR3nt: TGTGCCAGCACCAGGGGAGGCCAAGAGACCCAGTACTTC
CDR3aa: CASTRGGQETQYF
d_gene: .
j_gene: TRBJ2-5
abundance: .
v_gene: TRBV7-9

CDR3nt: TGTGCCAGCAGCCCAAAGCGGGGTCGAAACCCAGATACGCAGTATTTT
CDR3aa: CASSPKRGRNPDTQYF
d_gene: TRBD2
j_gene: TRBJ2-3
abundance: .
v_gene: TRBV7-2

CDR3nt: TGTGCCAGCAGCAAGGGACAGGGGACACCCCTCCACTTT
CDR3aa: CASSKGQGTPLHF
d_gene: TRBD1
j_gene: TRBJ1-6
abundance: few
v_gene: TRBV7-2

CDR3nt: TGTGCCAGCAGCTTTGGAGAGGGGATGAACACTGAAGCTTTCTTT
CDR3aa: CASSFGEGMNTEAFF
d_gene: .
j_gene: TRBJ1-1
abundance: few
v_gene: TRBV5-6

CDR3nt: TGTGCTAGTGGTAGCGGGGTTGAAGATACGCAGTATTTT
CDR3aa: CASGSGVEDTQYF
d_gene: TRBD2
j_gene: TRBJ2-3
abundance: few
v_gene: TRBV12-5

CDR3nt: TGTGCCAGCAGCCAAGGGCTAACGCAAGAGACCCAGTACTTC
CDR3aa: CASSQGLTQETQYF
d_gene: .
j_gene: TRBJ2-5
abundance: .
v_gene: TRBV4-2

CDR3nt: TGTGCCAGCAGCTTCTCCAAAGGACACTCGTACAATGAGCAGTTCTTC
CDR3aa: CASSFSKGHSYNEQFF
d_gene: .
j_gene: TRBJ2-1
abundance: few
v_gene: TRBV7-2

CDR3nt: TGTGCCACCAGCAGAGCCACACGCGATACGCAGTATTTT
CDR3aa: CATSRATRDTQYF
d_gene: .
j_gene: TRBJ2-3
abundance: few
v_gene: TRBV15

CDR3nt: TGTGCCAGCAGCTCTGCTAGCGGGGGGACCTACGAGCAGTACTTC
CDR3aa: CASSSASGGTYEQYF
d_gene: TRBD2
j_gene: TRBJ2-7
abundance: many
v_gene: TRBV7-2

CDR3nt: TGTGCCAGCAGCTCAACGGCGGGAGGGCCAAACATTCAGTACTTC
CDR3aa: CASSSTAGGPNIQYF
d_gene: TRBD2
j_gene: TRBJ2-4
abundance: few
v_gene: TRBV7-2

CDR3nt: TGTGCCAGCAGCCCCTGGACTAGCGGGACCCCATTCCAAGAGACCCAGTACTTC
CDR3aa: CASSPWTSGTPFQETQYF
d_gene: TRBD2
j_gene: TRBJ2-5
abundance: few
v_gene: TRBV7-2

CDR3nt: TGTGCCAGTAGTGATGACACGCACAATGAGCAGTTCTTC
CDR3aa: CASSDDTHNEQFF
d_gene: .
j_gene: TRBJ2-1
abundance: .
v_gene: TRBV19

CDR3nt: TGTGCCAGCAGCTTAGCCTGGCAGGGGGGAAACACCATATATTTT
CDR3aa: CASSLAWQGGNTIYF
d_gene: .
j_gene: TRBJ1-3
abundance: many
v_gene: TRBV7-2

CDR3nt: TGTGCCAGCAGTGAGGACCGGGGTCAGCCCCAGCATTTT
CDR3aa: CASSEDRGQPQHF
d_gene: .
j_gene: TRBJ1-5
abundance: many
v_gene: TRBV6-4

CDR3nt: TGTGCCACCGGGACAGCGACCACGGGGACCCAGTACTTC
CDR3aa: CATGTATTGTQYF
d_gene: TRBD1
j_gene: TRBJ2-5
abundance: few
v_gene: TRBV24-1

CDR3nt: TGTGCCAGCAGCTCCCTCCGTCGGACAGAGTTACATCCCTTCGAGCAGTACTTC
CDR3aa: CASSSLRRTELHPFEQYF
d_gene: .
j_gene: TRBJ2-7
abundance: .
v_gene: TRBV11-2

CDR3nt: TGTGCCAGCAGCTTACGGGCCGAGGATTCACCCCTCCACTTT
CDR3aa: CASSLRAEDSPLHF
d_gene: .
j_gene: TRBJ1-6
abundance: few
v_gene: TRBV7-9

CDR3nt: TGTGCCAGCAGCTTTTGGGACTTGAGCTCCTACAATGAGCAGTTCTTC
CDR3aa: CASSFWDLSSYNEQFF
d_gene: .
j_gene: TRBJ2-1
abundance: .
v_gene: TRBV11-2

CDR3nt: TGTGCCAGCAGGGGGTCCTACGAGCAGTACTTC
CDR3aa: CASRGSYEQYF
d_gene: .
j_gene: TRBJ2-7
abundance: many
v_gene: TRBV12-3/TRBV12-4

CDR3nt: TGTGCCAGCAGTTACGCAGCGGTATCCTACAATGAGCAGTTCTTC
CDR3aa: CASSYAAVSYNEQFF
d_gene: .
j_gene: TRBJ2-1
abundance: .
v_gene: TRBV6-5

CDR3nt: TGTGCCAGCAGTCCCCAGGGGTTGAGCACTGAAGCTTTCTTT
CDR3aa: CASSPQGLSTEAFF
d_gene: .
j_gene: TRBJ1-1
abundance: .
v_gene: TRBV28

CDR3nt: TGTGCCAGCAGCTCTGGGACTAGCGGGGGGCCCTACGAGCAGTACTTC
CDR3aa: CASSSGTSGGPYEQYF
d_gene: TRBD2
j_gene: TRBJ2-7
abundance: .
v_gene: TRBV7-6

CDR3nt: TGTGCCAGCAGCCCCACTCGGGGGTATGGGGAGACCCAGTACTTC
CDR3aa: CASSPTRGYGETQYF
d_gene: .
j_gene: TRBJ2-5
abundance: .
v_gene: TRBV7-2

CDR3nt: TGTGCCAGCAGCTTGGGACTAGTATCGTACGAGCAGTACTTC
CDR3aa: CASSLGLVSYEQYF
d_gene: TRBD2
j_gene: TRBJ2-7
abundance: .
v_gene: TRBV7-9

CDR3nt: TGTGCCAGCAGTAAGGGGGCGAACGACTATGGCTACACCTTC
CDR3aa: CASSKGANDYGYTF
d_gene: TRBD1
j_gene: TRBJ1-2
abundance: .
v_gene: TRBV12-3/TRBV12-4

CDR3nt: TGTGCCAGCACGGCGGGGAACTATGGCTACACCTTC
CDR3aa: CASTAGNYGYTF
d_gene: .
j_gene: TRBJ1-2
abundance: .
v_gene: TRBV2

CDR3nt: TGCGCCAGCAGCCAAGGGCCCCAGGGGCGGTTGGGAGAGACCCAGTACTTC
CDR3aa: CASSQGPQGRLGETQYF
d_gene: .
j_gene: TRBJ2-5
abundance: few
v_gene: TRBV4-1

CDR3nt: TGTGCCAGCAGCCAAGACCAGGGGGCGTCAATTACGGAGGGCTACACCTTC
CDR3aa: CASSQDQGASITEGYTF
d_gene: TRBD1
j_gene: TRBJ1-2
abundance: few
v_gene: TRBV14

CDR3nt: TGTGCCAGCAGCGCCCTCCCGGGGAGCTGGGAGACCCAGTACTTC
CDR3aa: CASSALPGSWETQYF
d_gene: .
j_gene: TRBJ2-5
abundance: .
v_gene: TRBV5-5

CDR3nt: TGTGCCATCAGTGAGACGGGCCAGGGTGCCTCCTATAATTCACCCCTCCACTTT
CDR3aa: CAISETGQGASYNSPLHF
d_gene: .
j_gene: TRBJ1-6
abundance: .
v_gene: TRBV10-3

CDR3nt: TGTGCCAGTCGTCGATCCGGGACAGCCGGAAACACCATATATTTT
CDR3aa: CASRRSGTAGNTIYF
d_gene: TRBD1
j_gene: TRBJ1-3
abundance: .
v_gene: TRBV6-2/TRBV6-3

CDR3nt: TGTGCCAGCAGCTTACGGGGACTAGCGGGAGGGGGGCAGTTCTTC
CDR3aa: CASSLRGLAGGGQFF
d_gene: TRBD2
j_gene: TRBJ2-1
abundance: .
v_gene: TRBV7-2

CDR3nt: TGTGCCAGCAGTTTAACGTGGAGGTCCACTGAAGCTTTCTTT
CDR3aa: CASSLTWRSTEAFF
d_gene: .
j_gene: TRBJ1-1
abundance: .
v_gene: TRBV12-3/TRBV12-4

CDR3nt: TGTGCCACCAGCAGAGACCCTTTGCGGGAGGGCCTGACGGGCGAGCAGTACTTC
CDR3aa: CATSRDPLREGLTGEQYF
d_gene: TRBD2
j_gene: TRBJ2-7
abundance: .
v_gene: TRBV15

CDR3nt: TGTGCCACCAGCCCCGACGGGAGAAGGGGAGAGCAGTACTTC
CDR3aa: CATSPDGRRGEQYF
d_gene: .
j_gene: TRBJ2-7
abundance: .
v_gene: TRBV15

CDR3nt: TGTGCCAGCAGAGCAGCGGAGACCTACAATGAGCAGTTCTTC
CDR3aa: CASRAAETYNEQFF
d_gene: .
j_gene: TRBJ2-1
abundance: .
v_gene: TRBV6-5

CDR3nt: TGTGCCAGCAGCCAAAACGGAGAACCAACGAAGACCCAGTACTTC
CDR3aa: CASSQNGEPTKTQYF
d_gene: .
j_gene: TRBJ2-5
abundance: .
v_gene: TRBV14

CDR3nt: TGTGCCAGCAACCCGGGCGTCCTACCGAGCTCCTACAATGAGCAGTTCTTC
CDR3aa: CASNPGVLPSSYNEQFF
d_gene: .
j_gene: TRBJ2-1
abundance: many
v_gene: TRBV7-2

CDR3nt: TGTGCCAGCAGTCCTGACAGGGGGGGGGATGGCTACACCTTC
CDR3aa: CASSPDRGGDGYTF
d_gene: TRBD1
j_gene: TRBJ1-2
abundance: .
v_gene: TRBV6-1